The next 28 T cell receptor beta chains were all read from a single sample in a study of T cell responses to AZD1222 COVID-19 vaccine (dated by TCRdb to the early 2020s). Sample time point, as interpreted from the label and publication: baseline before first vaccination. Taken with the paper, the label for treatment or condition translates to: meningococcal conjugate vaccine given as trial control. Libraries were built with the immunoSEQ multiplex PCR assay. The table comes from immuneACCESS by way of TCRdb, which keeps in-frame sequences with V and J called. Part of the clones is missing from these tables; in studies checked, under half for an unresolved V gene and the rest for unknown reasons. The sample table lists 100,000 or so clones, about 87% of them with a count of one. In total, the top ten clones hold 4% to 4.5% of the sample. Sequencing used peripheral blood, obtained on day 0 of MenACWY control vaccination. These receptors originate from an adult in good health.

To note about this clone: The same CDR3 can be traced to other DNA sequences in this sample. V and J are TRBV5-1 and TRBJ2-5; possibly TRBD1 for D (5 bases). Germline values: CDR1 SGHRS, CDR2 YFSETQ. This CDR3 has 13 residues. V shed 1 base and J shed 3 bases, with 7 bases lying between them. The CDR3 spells CASSLTGEETQYF. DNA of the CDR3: TGCGCCAGCAGCTTGACAGGTGAAGAGACCCAGTACTTC.

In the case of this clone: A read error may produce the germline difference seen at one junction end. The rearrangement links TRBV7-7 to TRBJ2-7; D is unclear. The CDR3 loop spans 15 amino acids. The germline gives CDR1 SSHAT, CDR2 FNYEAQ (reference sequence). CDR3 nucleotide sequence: TGTGCTAGCAGCCCCGGGCCCACGAGCTCCTACGAGCAGTACTTC. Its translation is CASSPGPTSSYEQYF.

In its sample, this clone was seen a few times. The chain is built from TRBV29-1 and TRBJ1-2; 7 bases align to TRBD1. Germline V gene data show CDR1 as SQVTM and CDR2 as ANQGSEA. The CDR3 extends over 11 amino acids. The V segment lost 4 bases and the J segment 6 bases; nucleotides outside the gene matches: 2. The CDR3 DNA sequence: TGCAGCGTTGGGCAGGGGGATGGCTACACCTTC. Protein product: CSVGQGDGYTF.

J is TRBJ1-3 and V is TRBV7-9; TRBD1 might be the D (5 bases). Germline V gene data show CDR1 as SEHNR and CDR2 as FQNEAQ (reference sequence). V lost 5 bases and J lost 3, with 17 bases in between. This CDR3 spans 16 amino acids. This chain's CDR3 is CASSPGAGNDGNTIYF. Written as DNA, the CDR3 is TGTGCCAGCAGCCCCGGGGCAGGGAACGATGGAAACACCATATATTTT.

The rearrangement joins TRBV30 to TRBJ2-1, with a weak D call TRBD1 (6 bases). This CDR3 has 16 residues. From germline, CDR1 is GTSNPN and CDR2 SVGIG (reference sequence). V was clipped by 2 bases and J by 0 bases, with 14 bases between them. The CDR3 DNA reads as TGTGCCTGGAGTTCCCCACAGGGATACTCCTACAATGAGCAGTTCTTC. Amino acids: CAWSSPQGYSYNEQFF.

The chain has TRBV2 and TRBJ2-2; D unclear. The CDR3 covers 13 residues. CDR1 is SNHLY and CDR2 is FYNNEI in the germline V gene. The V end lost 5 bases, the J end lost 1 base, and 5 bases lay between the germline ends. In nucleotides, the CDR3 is TGTGCCAGCAGTCCCAGGAACACCGGGGAGCTGTTTTTT. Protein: CASSPRNTGELFF.

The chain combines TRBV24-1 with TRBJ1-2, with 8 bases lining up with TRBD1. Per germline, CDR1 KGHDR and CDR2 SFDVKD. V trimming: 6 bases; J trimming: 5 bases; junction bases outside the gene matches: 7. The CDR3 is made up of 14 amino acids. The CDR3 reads CATSRTGMRYGYTF. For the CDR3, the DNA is TGTGCCACCAGTCGGACAGGGATGAGGTATGGCTACACCTTC.

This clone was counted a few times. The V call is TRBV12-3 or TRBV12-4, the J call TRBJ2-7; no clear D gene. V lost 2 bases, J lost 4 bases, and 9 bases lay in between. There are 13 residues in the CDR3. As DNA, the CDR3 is TGTGCCAGCAGTTTAAGGACCTCGTACGAGCAGTACTTC. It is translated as CASSLRTSYEQYF.

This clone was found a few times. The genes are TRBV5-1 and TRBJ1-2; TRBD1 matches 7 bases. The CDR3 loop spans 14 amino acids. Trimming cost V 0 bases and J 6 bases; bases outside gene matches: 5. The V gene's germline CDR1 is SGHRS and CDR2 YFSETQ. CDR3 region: CASSLAGDSHGYTF. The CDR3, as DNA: TGCGCCAGCAGCTTGGCGGGGGACAGCCATGGCTACACCTTC.

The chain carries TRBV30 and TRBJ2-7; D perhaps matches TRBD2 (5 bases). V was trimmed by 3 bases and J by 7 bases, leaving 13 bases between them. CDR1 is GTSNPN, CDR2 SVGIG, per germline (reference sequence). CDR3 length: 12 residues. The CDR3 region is CAWRANSEEQYF. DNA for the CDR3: TGTGCCTGGAGAGCCAATAGCGAGGAGCAGTACTTC.

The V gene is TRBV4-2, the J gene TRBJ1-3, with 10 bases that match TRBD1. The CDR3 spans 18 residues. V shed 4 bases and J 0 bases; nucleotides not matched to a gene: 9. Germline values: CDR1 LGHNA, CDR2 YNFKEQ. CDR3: CASSLRTGGMVSGNTIYF. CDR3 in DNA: TGTGCCAGCAGCCTCAGGACAGGGGGTATGGTCTCTGGAAACACCATATATTTT.

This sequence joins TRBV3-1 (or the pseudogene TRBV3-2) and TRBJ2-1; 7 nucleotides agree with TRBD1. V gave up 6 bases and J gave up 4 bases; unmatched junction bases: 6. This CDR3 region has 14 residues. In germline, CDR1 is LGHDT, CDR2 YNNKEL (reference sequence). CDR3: CASSPTGIYNEQFF. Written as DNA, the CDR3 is TGTGCCAGCAGTCCGACAGGGATTTACAATGAGCAGTTCTTC.

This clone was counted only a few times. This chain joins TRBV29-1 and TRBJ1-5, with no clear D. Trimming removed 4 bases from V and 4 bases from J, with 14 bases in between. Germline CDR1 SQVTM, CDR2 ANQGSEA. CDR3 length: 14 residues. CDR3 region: CSVGGYGSNQPQHF. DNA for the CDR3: TGCAGCGTTGGGGGTTACGGTTCGAATCAGCCCCAGCATTTT. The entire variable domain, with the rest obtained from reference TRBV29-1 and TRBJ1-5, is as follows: SAVISQKPSRDICQRGTSLTIQCQVDSQVTMMFWYRQQPGQSLTLIATANQGSEATYESGFVIDKFPISRPNLTFSTLTVSNMSPEDSSIYLCSVGGYGSNQPQHFGDGTRLSIL.

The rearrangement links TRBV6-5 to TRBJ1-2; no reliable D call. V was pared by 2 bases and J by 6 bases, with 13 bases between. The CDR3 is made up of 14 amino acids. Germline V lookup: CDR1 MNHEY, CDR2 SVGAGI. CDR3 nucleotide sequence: TGTGCCAGCAGTTACAAGGGTCCGGGCCATGGCTACACCTTC. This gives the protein CASSYKGPGHGYTF.

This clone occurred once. The CDR3 sequence: CASSYAGRPDSYEQYF. For the CDR3, the DNA is TGTGCCAGCAGTTACGCCGGGAGGCCCGACTCCTACGAGCAGTACTTC. The chain recombines TRBV6-5 with TRBJ2-7; TRBD2 aligns across 7 bases. CDR1 MNHEY and CDR2 SVGAGI come from the germline V gene. Unmatched junction bases numbered 7, after V lost 2 bases and J lost 0 bases. CDR3 length equals 16 residues.

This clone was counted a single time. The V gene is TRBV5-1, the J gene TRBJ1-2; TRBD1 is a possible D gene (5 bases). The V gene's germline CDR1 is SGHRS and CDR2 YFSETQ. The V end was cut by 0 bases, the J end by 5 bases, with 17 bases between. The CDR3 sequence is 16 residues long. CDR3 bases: TGCGCCAGCAGCTTGGGACAGCCCTCGGGGCTTTATGGCTACACCTTC. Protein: CASSLGQPSGLYGYTF. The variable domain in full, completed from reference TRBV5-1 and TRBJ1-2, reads KAGVTQTPRYLIKTRGQQVTLSCSPISGHRSVSWYQQTPGQGLQFLFEYFSETQRNKGNFPGRFSGRQFSNSRSEMNVSTLELGDSALYLCASSLGQPSGLYGYTFGSGTRLTVV.

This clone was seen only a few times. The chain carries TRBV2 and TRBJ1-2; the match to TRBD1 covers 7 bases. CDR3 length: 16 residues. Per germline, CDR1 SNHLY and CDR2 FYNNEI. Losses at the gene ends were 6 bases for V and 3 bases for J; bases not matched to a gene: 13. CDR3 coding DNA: TGTGCCAGCAGCCCTTCCCGACAGGGTACCTACTATGGCTACACCTTC. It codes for CASSPSRQGTYYGYTF.

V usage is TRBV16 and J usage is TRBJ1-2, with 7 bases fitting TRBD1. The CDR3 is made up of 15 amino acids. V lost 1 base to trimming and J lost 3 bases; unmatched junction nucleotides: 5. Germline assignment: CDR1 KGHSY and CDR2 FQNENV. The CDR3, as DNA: TGTGCCAGCAGCCAATTGACAGGGTTTTACTATGGCTACACCTTC. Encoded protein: CASSQLTGFYYGYTF.

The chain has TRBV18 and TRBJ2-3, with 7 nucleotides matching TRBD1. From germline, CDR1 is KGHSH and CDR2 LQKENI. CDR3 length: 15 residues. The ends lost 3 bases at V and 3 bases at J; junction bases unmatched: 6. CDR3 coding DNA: TGTGCCAGCTCACCGTTGACAGGGTCTACAGATACGCAGTATTTT. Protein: CASSPLTGSTDTQYF.

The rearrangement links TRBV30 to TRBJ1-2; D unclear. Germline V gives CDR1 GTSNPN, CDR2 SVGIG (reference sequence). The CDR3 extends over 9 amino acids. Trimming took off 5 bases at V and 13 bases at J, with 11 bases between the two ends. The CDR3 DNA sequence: TGTGCCTGGGGCCCCCCTTCCACCTTC. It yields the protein CAWGPPSTF.

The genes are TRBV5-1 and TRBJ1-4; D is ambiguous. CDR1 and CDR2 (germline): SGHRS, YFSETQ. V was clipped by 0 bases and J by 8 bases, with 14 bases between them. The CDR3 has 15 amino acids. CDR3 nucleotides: TGCGCCAGCAGCTTGGCCCGGCCCCCTGGAGAAAAACTGTTTTTT. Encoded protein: CASSLARPPGEKLFF.

The CDR3 loop is CASSSSLAVQETQYF. The DNA of the CDR3 is TGCGCCAGCAGCTCCTCACTAGCGGTCCAAGAGACCCAGTACTTC. V is TRBV5-1 and J is TRBJ2-5, with TRBD2 identical over 8 bases. Losses at the gene ends were 3 bases for V and 1 base for J; bases not matched to a gene: 5. The CDR3 is 15 amino acids. CDR1 and CDR2 (germline): SGHRS, YFSETQ.

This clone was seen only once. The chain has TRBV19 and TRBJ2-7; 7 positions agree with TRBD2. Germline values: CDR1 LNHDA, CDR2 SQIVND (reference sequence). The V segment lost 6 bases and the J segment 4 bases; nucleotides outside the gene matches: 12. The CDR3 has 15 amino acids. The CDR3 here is CASSGLGRAYYEQYF. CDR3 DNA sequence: TGTGCCAGTAGCGGACTAGGGAGGGCCTATTACGAGCAGTACTTC.

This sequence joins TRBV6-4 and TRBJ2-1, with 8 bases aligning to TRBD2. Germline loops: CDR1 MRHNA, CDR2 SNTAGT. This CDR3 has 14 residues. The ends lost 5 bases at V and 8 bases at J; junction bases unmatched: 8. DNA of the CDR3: TGTGCCAGCAGTCCAGCGGGAGTGCCCGATGAGCAGTTCTTC. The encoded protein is CASSPAGVPDEQFF.

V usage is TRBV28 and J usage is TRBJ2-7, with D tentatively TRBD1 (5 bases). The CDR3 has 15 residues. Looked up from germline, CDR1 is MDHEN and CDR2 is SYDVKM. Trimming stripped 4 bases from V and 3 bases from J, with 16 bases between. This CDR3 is CASSSRWTTRYEQYF. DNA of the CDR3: TGTGCCAGCAGTTCACGCTGGACAACCCGCTACGAGCAGTACTTC.

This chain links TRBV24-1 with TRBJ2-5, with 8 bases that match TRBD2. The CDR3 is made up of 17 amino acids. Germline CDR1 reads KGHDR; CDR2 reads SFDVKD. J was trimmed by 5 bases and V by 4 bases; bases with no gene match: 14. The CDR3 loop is CATSEGLGRGGVETQYF. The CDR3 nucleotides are TGTGCCACCAGTGAAGGCCTCGGGAGGGGAGGCGTGGAGACCCAGTACTTC.

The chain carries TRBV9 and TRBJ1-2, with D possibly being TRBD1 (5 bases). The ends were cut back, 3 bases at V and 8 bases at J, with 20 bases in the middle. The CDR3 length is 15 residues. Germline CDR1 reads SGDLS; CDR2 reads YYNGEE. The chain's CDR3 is CASSARIRQHSGYTF. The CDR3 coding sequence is TGTGCCAGCAGCGCGAGAATCCGACAGCACTCCGGCTACACCTTC.

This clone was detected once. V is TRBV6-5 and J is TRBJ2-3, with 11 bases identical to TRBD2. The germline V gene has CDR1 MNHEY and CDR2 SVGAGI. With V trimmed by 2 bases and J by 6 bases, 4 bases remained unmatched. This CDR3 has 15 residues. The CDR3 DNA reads TGTGCCAGCAGTTACGTGACTAGCGGGATGGATACGCAGTATTTT. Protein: CASSYVTSGMDTQYF.